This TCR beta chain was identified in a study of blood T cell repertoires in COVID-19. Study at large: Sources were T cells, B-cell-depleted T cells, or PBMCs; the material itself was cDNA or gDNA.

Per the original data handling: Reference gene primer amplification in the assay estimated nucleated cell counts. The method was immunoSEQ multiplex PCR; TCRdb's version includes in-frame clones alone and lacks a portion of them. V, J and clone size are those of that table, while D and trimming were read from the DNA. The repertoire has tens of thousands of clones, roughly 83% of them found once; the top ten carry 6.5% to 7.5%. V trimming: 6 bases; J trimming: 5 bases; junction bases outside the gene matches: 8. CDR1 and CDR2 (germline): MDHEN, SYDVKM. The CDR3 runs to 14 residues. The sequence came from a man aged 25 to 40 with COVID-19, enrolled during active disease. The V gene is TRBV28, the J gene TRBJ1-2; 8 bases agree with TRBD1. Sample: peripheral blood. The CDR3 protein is CASRERQGRYGYTF. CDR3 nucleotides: TGTGCCAGCAGAGAAAGACAGGGGCGATATGGCTACACCTTC.